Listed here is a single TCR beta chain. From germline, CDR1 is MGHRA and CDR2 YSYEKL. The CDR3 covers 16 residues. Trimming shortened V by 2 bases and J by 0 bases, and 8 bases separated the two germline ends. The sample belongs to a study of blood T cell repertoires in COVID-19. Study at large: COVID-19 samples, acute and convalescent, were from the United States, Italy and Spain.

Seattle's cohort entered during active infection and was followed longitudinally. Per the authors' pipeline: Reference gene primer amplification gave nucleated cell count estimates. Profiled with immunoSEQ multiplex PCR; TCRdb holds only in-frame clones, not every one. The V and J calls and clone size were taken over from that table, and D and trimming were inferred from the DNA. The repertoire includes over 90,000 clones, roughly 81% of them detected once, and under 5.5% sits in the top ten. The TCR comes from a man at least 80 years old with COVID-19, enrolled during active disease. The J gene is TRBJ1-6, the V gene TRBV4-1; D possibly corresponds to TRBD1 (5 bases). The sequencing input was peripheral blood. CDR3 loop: CASSQQGSSYNSPLHF. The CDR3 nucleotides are TGCGCCAGCAGCCAACAGGGAAGCTCCTATAATTCACCCCTCCACTTT.